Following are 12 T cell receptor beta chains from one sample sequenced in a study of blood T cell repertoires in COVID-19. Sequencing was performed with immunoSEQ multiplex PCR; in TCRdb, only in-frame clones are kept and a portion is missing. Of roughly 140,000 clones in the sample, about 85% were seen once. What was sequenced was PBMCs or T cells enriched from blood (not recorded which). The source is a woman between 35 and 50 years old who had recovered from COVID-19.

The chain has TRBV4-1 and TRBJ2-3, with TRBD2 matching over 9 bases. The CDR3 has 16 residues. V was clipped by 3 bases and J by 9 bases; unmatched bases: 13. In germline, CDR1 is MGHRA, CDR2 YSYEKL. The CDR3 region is CASSQASAGGLGTQYF. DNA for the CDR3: TGCGCCAGCAGCCAGGCTTCGGCGGGGGGGCTTGGCACGCAGTATTTT.

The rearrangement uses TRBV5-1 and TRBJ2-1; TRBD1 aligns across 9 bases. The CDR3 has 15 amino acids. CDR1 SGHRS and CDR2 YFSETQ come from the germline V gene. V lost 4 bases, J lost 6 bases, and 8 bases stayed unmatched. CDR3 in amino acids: CASSPRDRVINEQFF. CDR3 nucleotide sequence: TGCGCCAGCAGCCCCCGGGACAGGGTAATCAATGAGCAGTTCTTC.

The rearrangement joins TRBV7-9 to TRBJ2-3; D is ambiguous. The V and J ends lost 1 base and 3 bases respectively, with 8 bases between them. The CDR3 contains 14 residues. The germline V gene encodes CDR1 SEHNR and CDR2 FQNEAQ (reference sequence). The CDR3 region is CASSLGVETDTQYF. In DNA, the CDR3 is TGTGCCAGCAGCTTAGGGGTGGAGACAGATACGCAGTATTTT.

This chain's CDR3 is CASSGWVGAFF. As DNA, the CDR3 is TGTGCCAGCAGTGGCTGGGTCGGGGCTTTCTTT. V usage is TRBV27 and J usage is TRBJ1-1; D gene uncertain. This CDR3 comprises 11 residues. Trimming pared 5 bases from V and 11 bases from J, leaving 12 bases between. From germline, CDR1 is MNHEY and CDR2 SMNVEV (reference sequence).

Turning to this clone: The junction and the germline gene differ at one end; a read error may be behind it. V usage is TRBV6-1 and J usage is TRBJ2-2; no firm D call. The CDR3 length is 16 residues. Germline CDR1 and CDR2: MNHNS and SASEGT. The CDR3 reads CASREGTLGNTGELFF. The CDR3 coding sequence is TGTGCCAGCAGAGAAGGTACTCTAGGTAACACCGGGGAGCTGTTTTTT.

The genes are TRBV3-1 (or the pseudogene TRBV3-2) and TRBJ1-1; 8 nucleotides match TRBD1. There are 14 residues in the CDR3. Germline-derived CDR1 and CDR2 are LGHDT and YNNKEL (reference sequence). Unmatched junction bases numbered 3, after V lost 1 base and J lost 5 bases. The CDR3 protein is CASSQVDRDTEAFF. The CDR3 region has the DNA TGTGCCAGCAGCCAAGTGGACAGGGATACTGAAGCTTTCTTT.

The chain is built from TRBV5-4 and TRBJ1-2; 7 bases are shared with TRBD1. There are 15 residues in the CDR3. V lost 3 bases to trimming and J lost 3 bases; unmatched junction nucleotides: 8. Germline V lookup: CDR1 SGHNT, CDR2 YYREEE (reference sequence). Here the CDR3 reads CASSSLTGPDYGYTF. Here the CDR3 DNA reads TGTGCCAGCAGCTCCCTGACAGGGCCGGACTATGGCTACACCTTC.

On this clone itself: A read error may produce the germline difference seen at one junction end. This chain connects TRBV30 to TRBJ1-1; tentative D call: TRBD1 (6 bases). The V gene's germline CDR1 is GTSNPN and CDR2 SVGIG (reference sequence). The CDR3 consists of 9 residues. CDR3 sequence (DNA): TGTGCCGACCCAGGGGCGCTCCTGTGG. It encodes CADPGALLW.

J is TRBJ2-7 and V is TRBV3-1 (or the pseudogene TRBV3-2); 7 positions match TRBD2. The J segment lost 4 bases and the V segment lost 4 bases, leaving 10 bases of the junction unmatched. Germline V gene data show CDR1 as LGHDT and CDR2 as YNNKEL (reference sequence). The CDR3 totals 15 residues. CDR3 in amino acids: CASSPGPRGTYEQYF. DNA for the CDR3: TGTGCCAGCAGCCCGGGTCCGCGGGGGACGTACGAGCAGTACTTC.

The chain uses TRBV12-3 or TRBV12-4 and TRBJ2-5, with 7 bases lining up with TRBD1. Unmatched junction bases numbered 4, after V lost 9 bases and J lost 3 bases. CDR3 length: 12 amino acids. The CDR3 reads CASGQDEETQYF. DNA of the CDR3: TGTGCCAGTGGACAGGATGAAGAGACCCAGTACTTC.

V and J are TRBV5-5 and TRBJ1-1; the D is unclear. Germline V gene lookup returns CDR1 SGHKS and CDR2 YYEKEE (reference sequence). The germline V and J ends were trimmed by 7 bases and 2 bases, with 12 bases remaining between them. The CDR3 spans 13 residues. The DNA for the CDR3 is TGTGCCAGCGAACTTATAACCAACACTGAAGCTTTCTTT. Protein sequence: CASELITNTEAFF.

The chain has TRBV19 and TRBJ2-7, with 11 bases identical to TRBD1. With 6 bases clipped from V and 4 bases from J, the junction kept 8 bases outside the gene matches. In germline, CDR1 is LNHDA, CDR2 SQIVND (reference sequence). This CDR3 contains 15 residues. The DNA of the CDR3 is TGTGCCAGTAGCCTGGGACAGGGGGAAGGTTACGAGCAGTACTTC. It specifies CASSLGQGEGYEQYF.